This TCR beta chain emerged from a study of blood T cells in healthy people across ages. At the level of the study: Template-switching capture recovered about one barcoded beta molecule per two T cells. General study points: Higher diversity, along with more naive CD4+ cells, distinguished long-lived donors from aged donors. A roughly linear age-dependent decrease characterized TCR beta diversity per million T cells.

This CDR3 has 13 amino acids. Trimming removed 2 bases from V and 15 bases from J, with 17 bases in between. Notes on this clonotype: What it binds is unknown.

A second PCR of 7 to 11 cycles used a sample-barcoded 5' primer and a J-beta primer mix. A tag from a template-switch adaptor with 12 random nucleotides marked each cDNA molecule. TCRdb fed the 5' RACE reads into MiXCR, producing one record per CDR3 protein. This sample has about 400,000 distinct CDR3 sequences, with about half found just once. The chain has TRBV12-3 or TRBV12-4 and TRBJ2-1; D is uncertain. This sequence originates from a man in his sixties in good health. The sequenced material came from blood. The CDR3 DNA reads TGTGCCAGCAGTTTAAGAGAACGGGCTAGGCCGTTCTTC. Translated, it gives CASSLRERARPFF.